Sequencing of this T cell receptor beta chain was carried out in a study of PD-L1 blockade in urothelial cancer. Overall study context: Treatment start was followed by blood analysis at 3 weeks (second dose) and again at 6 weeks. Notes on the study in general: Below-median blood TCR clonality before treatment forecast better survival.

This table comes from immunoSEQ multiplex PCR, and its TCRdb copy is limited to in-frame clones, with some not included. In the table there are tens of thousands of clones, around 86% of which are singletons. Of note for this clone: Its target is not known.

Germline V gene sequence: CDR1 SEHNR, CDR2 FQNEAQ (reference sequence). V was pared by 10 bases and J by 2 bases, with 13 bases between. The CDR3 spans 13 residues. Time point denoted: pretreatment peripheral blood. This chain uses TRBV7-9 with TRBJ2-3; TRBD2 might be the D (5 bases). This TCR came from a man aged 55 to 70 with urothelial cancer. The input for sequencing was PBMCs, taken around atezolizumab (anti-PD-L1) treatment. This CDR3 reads CATLLRDTDTQYF. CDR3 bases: TGTGCCACCCTGCTTCGGGACACAGATACGCAGTATTTT.